This record looks at one T cell receptor beta chain sequence and its context. Its cognate antigen is unknown. Sorting with CD45RO/CCR7/CD25/CD127/CD95/CD27 yielded naive, central memory, regulatory and stem-like memory CD4+ cells. This sample stems from a study of beta chain features in type 1 diabetes. Study as a whole: Sorted cells numbering approximately 110,000,000 were examined across all samples. General observations from the study: Reads derived from cDNA could over-represent cells showing high TCR expression.

Expressed TCRB transcripts were sequenced because the isolated RNA had all been reverse transcribed beforehand. Deep immunoSEQ sequencing covered naive, central memory and regulatory T cell samples. Data came from immunoSEQ multiplex PCR; TCRdb stores just in-frame clones and leaves some out. The data contain 120,000 to 150,000 clones, approximately 10% of them singletons. CDR3 size: 13 residues. With 5 bases removed from V and 5 bases from J, the gap between germline ends came to 13 bases. Germline V gene sequence: CDR1 MNHNS, CDR2 SASEGT. The TCR sequence derives from a woman aged 35 to 49 in good health. Sequenced sample: central memory CD4+ T cells from blood. This rearrangement joins TRBV6-1 to TRBJ2-7; weak D call: TRBD1 (6 bases). Written as DNA, the CDR3 is TGTGCCAGCAGTTCAGGACAGACGGACGAGCAGTACTTC. Protein product: CASSSGQTDEQYF.